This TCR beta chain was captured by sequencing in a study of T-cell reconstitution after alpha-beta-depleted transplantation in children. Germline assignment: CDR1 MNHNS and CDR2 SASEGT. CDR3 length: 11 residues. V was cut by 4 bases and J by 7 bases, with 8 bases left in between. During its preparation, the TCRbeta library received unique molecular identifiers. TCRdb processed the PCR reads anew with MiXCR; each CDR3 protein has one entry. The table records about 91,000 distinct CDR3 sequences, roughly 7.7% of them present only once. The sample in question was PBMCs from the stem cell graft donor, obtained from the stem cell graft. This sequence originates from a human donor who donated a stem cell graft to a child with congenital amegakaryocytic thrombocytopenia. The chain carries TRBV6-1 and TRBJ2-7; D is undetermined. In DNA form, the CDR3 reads TGTGCCAGCAGTGCTCTGGAGGAGCAGTACTTC. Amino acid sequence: CASSALEEQYF.